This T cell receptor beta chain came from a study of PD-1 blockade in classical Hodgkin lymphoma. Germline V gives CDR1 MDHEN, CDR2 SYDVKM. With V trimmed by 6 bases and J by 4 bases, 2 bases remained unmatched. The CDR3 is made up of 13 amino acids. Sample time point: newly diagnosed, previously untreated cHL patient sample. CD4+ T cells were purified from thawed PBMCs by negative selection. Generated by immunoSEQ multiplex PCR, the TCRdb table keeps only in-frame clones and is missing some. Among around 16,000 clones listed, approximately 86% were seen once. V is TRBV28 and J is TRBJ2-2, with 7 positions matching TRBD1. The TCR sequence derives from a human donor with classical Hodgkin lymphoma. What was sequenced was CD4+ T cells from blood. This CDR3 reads CASRPGGTGELFF. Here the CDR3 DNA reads TGTGCCAGCAGACCAGGGGGCACCGGGGAGCTGTTTTTT.